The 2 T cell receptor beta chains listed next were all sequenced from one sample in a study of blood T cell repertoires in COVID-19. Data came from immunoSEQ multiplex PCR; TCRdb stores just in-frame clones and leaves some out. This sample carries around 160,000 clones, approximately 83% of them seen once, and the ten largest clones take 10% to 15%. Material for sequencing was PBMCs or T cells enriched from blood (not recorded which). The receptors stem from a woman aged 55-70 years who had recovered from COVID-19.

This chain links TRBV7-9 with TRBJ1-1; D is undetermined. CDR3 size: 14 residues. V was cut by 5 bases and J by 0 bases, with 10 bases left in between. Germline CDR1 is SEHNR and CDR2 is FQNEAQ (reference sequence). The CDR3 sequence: CASSPKHLNTEAFF. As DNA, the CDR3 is TGTGCCAGCAGCCCCAAGCATTTGAACACTGAAGCTTTCTTT.

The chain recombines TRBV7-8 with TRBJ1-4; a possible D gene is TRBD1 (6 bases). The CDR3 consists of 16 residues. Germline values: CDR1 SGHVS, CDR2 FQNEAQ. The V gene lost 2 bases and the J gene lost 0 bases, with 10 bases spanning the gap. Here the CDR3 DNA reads TGTGCCAGCAGCTTAACTCGGACAGCAACTAATGAAAAACTGTTTTTT. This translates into CASSLTRTATNEKLFF.